The 27 T cell receptor beta chains presented below share a single source sample, sequenced in a study of blood T cell repertoires in COVID-19. The assay was immunoSEQ multiplex PCR, and TCRdb's table has in-frame clones only and misses some. This table holds approximately 81,000 clones, approximately 90% found once. What was sequenced was peripheral blood. The source of these receptors is a man in his 70s with active or convalescent COVID-19.

The rearrangement links TRBV5-1 to TRBJ1-2; unclear D gene. Trimming removed 2 bases at V and 3 bases at J, with 11 bases between. Germline CDR1 and CDR2: SGHRS and YFSETQ. The CDR3 has 14 amino acids. CDR3 bases: TGCGCCAGCAGCTTTGACAAACCGGACTATGGCTACACCTTC. It codes for CASSFDKPDYGYTF.

The chain combines TRBV6-1 with TRBJ2-7; 10 nucleotides line up with TRBD2. CDR1 and CDR2 (germline): MNHNS, SASEGT. The CDR3 has 17 residues. V dropped 1 base and J dropped 2; count of bases not matched to a gene: 8. The CDR3 DNA follows: TGTGCCAGCAGTGAAGGGGCTAGCGGGGGCTTGACCTACGAGCAGTACTTC. Its protein product is CASSEGASGGLTYEQYF.

This sequence joins TRBV10-3 and TRBJ2-3; 10 positions match TRBD2. The germline CDR1 and CDR2 sequences are ENHRY and SYGVKD. The CDR3 contains 16 residues. V shed 4 bases, J shed 2 bases, and the junction held 6 bases outside the gene matches. CDR3 bases: TGTGCCATCAGTGTCAGCGGGGGGGGGCCCACAGATACGCAGTATTTT. Translated, it gives CAISVSGGGPTDTQYF.

V and J are TRBV19 and TRBJ1-5; D is undetermined. There are 17 residues in the CDR3. V was cut by 1 base and J by 0 bases, with 13 bases left in between. The germline V gene encodes CDR1 LNHDA and CDR2 SQIVND (reference sequence). CDR3: CASSIVGRDYSNQPQHF. CDR3 in DNA: TGTGCCAGTAGTATAGTCGGACGAGACTATAGCAATCAGCCCCAGCATTTT.

The V gene is TRBV5-1, the J gene TRBJ1-1; D might be TRBD1 (5 bases). Germline-derived CDR1 and CDR2 are SGHRS and YFSETQ. This CDR3 is built from 16 residues. Trimming took off 1 base at V and 0 bases at J, with 13 bases between the two ends. The CDR3 sequence is CASSLSASGMNTEAFF. The CDR3 DNA sequence: TGCGCCAGCAGCTTGAGCGCTTCAGGGATGAACACTGAAGCTTTCTTT. The variable domain in full, with the rest retrieved from reference TRBV5-1 and TRBJ1-1, is KAGVTQTPRYLIKTRGQQVTLSCSPISGHRSVSWYQQTPGQGLQFLFEYFSETQRNKGNFPGRFSGRQFSNSRSEMNVSTLELGDSALYLCASSLSASGMNTEAFFGQGTRLTVV.

The J gene is TRBJ2-1, the V gene TRBV18; the match to TRBD1 covers 9 bases. The trim removed 5 bases at V and 9 bases at J, leaving 14 bases unmatched. Germline CDR1 is KGHSH and CDR2 is LQKENI. The CDR3 totals 16 residues. The CDR3 DNA reads TGTGCCAGCTCAGGTCGCCGGGACAGGGTTGAACTTGAGCAGTTCTTC. Translating it yields CASSGRRDRVELEQFF. The complete variable domain, with remaining parts taken from reference TRBV18 and TRBJ2-1, reads NAGVMQNPRHLVRRRGQEARLRCSPMKGHSHVYWYRQLPEEGLKFMVYLQKENIIDESGMPKERFSAEFPKEGPSILRIQQVVRGDSAAYFCASSGRRDRVELEQFFGPGTRLTVL.

The chain has TRBV5-6 and TRBJ2-7; D not resolved. Germline V gene lookup returns CDR1 SGHDT and CDR2 YYEEEE. The V end lost 0 bases, the J end lost 0 bases, and 13 bases lay between the germline ends. There are 16 residues in the CDR3. The CDR3 spells CASSLVPGSISYEQYF. DNA of the CDR3: TGTGCCAGCAGCTTGGTCCCCGGGTCGATCTCCTACGAGCAGTACTTC.

The chain has TRBV6-5 and TRBJ1-4; no reliable D call. Germline V gives CDR1 MNHEY, CDR2 SVGAGI. Between the trimmed V and J ends, which lost 2 bases and 0 bases, there was a span of 7 bases. The CDR3 runs to 15 residues. The DNA for the CDR3 is TGTGCCAGCAGTTACATACAAGCAACTAATGAAAAACTGTTTTTT. Amino acid sequence: CASSYIQATNEKLFF.

The chain links TRBV12-3 or TRBV12-4 to TRBJ1-1; D is ambiguous. There are 13 residues in the CDR3. V was pared by 10 bases and J by 1 base, with 13 bases between. CDR3 DNA: TGTGCCATGTCACGGACTAGGAACACTGAAGCTTTCTTT. Translation gives CAMSRTRNTEAFF.

This clone has more than one count but fewer than ten. The chain links TRBV7-3 to TRBJ2-2, with 8 bases lining up with TRBD2. Germline CDR1 SGHTA, CDR2 FQGTGA. V shed 1 base and J 5 bases; nucleotides not matched to a gene: 6. This CDR3 has 16 amino acids. CDR3 loop: CASSLIRSSGTGELFF. The CDR3 DNA sequence: TGTGCCAGCAGCTTAATTAGGTCTAGCGGGACCGGGGAGCTGTTTTTT.

V is TRBV10-3 and J is TRBJ1-4, with D uncertain. The germline gives CDR1 ENHRY, CDR2 SYGVKD. There are 14 residues in the CDR3. Trimming stripped 0 bases from V and 8 bases from J, with 10 bases between. The CDR3 here is CAISESFAGEKLFF. CDR3 nucleotides: TGTGCCATCAGTGAGTCGTTTGCGGGGGAAAAACTGTTTTTT.

In regard to this clone: At one end the junction does not follow the germline gene, possibly because of a read error. The chain uses TRBV25-1 and TRBJ2-7, with 7 bases lining up with TRBD1. Per germline, CDR1 MGHDK and CDR2 SYGVNS. The CDR3 loop spans 16 amino acids. In DNA, the CDR3 is TGTGCCAGCAGTGAAGTGGGGCGGACAGGCTCCCACGAGCAGTACTTC. This encodes CASSEVGRTGSHEQYF.

The rearrangement links TRBV19 to TRBJ1-5, with a weak D call TRBD1 (5 bases). V was shortened by 3 bases and J by 4 bases, with 10 bases between the two germline ends. Germline V lookup: CDR1 LNHDA, CDR2 SQIVND (reference sequence). The CDR3 consists of 14 residues. The CDR3 loop is CASSIIGVNQPQHF. CDR3 nucleotides: TGTGCCAGTAGTATTATAGGGGTGAATCAGCCCCAGCATTTT.

The chain recombines TRBV2 with TRBJ1-2; the D gene is possibly TRBD1 (6 bases). The CDR3 runs 15 residues. Per the germline V gene, CDR1 is SNHLY and CDR2 is FYNNEI. V dropped 3 bases and J dropped 7 bases, with 18 bases sitting between them. The DNA of the CDR3 is TGTGCCAGCAGTGAGACTCCGGGACATGGGGGTGGCTACACCTTC. This translates into CASSETPGHGGGYTF.

V gene TRBV11-2 combines with J gene TRBJ1-1, with 9 bases identical to TRBD1. With 2 bases clipped from V and 10 bases from J, the junction kept 5 bases outside the gene matches. The CDR3 contains 13 residues. In germline, CDR1 is SGHAT, CDR2 FQNNGV. This CDR3 reads CASSLITGGRAFF. DNA for the CDR3: TGTGCCAGCAGCTTAATAACAGGGGGCAGAGCTTTCTTT.

This chain joins TRBV18 and TRBJ1-5; perhaps TRBD1 as D (6 bases). The CDR3 extends over 14 amino acids. The ends were cut back, 3 bases at V and 7 bases at J, with 13 bases in the middle. Germline V gene sequence: CDR1 KGHSH, CDR2 LQKENI. The CDR3 sequence is CASSPRGGGQPQHF. The CDR3 coding sequence is TGTGCCAGCTCACCTAGGGGGGGTGGGCAGCCCCAGCATTTT.

The chain is built from TRBV9 and TRBJ1-4, with a tentative D call TRBD1 (5 bases). Looked up from germline, CDR1 is SGDLS and CDR2 is YYNGEE. This CDR3 is 15 amino acids long. V shed 4 bases and J shed 4 bases, with 14 bases lying between them. CDR3 in DNA: TGTGCCAGCAGCCCCAGGGTGGGTCTTAATGAAAAACTGTTTTTT. The encoded protein is CASSPRVGLNEKLFF.

V gene TRBV10-1 combines with J gene TRBJ2-3; D is possibly TRBD1 (5 bases). Germline lookup yields CDR1 WNHNN and CDR2 SYGVQD (reference sequence). The CDR3 loop spans 14 amino acids. The V end lost 0 bases, the J end lost 11 bases, and 15 bases lay between the germline ends. Here the CDR3 DNA reads TGCGCCAGCAGTGAGTCCAGTGGGCAGGGTTGGCAGTATTTT. Translated: CASSESSGQGWQYF.

DNA of the CDR3: TGTGCCAGCGGGGGGGGGCTCGCCTACAATGAGCAGTTCTTC. Amino acid sequence: CASGGGLAYNEQFF. V is TRBV7-2 and J is TRBJ2-1; D may be TRBD2 (7 bases). Germline V gene sequence: CDR1 SGHTA, CDR2 FQGNSA. There are 14 residues in the CDR3. V was pared by 8 bases and J by 2 bases, with 13 bases between.

The chain has TRBV27 and TRBJ2-7, with 10 bases lining up with TRBD1. The J segment lost 3 bases and the V segment lost 5 bases, leaving 4 bases of the junction unmatched. The CDR3 extends over 14 amino acids. The germline V gene encodes CDR1 MNHEY and CDR2 SMNVEV (reference sequence). CDR3 residues: CASSPGTGVYEQYF. The CDR3 DNA sequence: TGTGCCAGCAGTCCCGGGACAGGGGTCTACGAGCAGTACTTC.

The CDR3 sequence: CASSPLSVDSYTDTQYF. In nucleotides, the CDR3 is TGTGCCAGCAGCCCCCTTTCAGTGGACTCCTACACAGATACGCAGTATTTT. The chain uses TRBV7-9 and TRBJ2-3; D may be TRBD2 (5 bases). Trimming left V 5 bases short and J 2 bases short, with 20 bases between. CDR1 SEHNR and CDR2 FQNEAQ come from the germline V gene (reference sequence). This CDR3 contains 17 residues.

This clone has just a few counts. The chain recombines TRBV7-2 with TRBJ1-3; D remains ambiguous. The CDR3 sequence is 16 residues long. V was clipped by 2 bases and J by 0 bases, with 11 bases between them. In germline, CDR1 is SGHTA, CDR2 FQGNSA. Here the CDR3 DNA reads TGTGCCAGCAGCTTAAGCTCGCGGATCTCTGGAAACACCATATATTTT. Translating it yields CASSLSSRISGNTIYF.

The gene calls are TRBV19 and TRBJ1-6; D is unclear. Germline V CDR1 and CDR2: LNHDA, SQIVND (reference sequence). This CDR3 region has 15 residues. V was pared by 3 bases and J by 3 bases, with 9 bases between. CDR3 nucleotide sequence: TGTGCCAGTAGTATCGGTAGTAACTATAATTCACCCCTCCACTTT. Protein product: CASSIGSNYNSPLHF.

The gene calls are TRBV5-1 and TRBJ2-1; D is perhaps TRBD1 (6 bases). V was shortened by 0 bases and J by 4 bases, with 11 bases between the two germline ends. The germline V gene encodes CDR1 SGHRS and CDR2 YFSETQ. The length of the CDR3 is 15 residues. The DNA of the CDR3 is TGCGCCAGCAGCTTGGTTCAGGGGACGTACAATGAGCAGTTCTTC. This gives the protein CASSLVQGTYNEQFF.

The CDR3 DNA sequence: TGTGCCAGCAGCTTAGCGGGACAGGGAAACACCATATATTTT. Protein sequence: CASSLAGQGNTIYF. V and J are TRBV13 and TRBJ1-3; 7 nucleotides line up with TRBD1. Germline assignment: CDR1 PRHDT and CDR2 FYEKMQ (reference sequence). This CDR3 contains 14 residues. Losses at the gene ends were 1 base for V and 4 bases for J; bases not matched to a gene: 1.

The V call is TRBV2, the J call TRBJ1-3; 7 nucleotides align to TRBD1. J gave up 0 bases and V 6 bases, and 2 bases lay outside the gene matches. In germline, CDR1 is SNHLY, CDR2 FYNNEI. The CDR3 spans 14 residues. DNA of the CDR3: TGTGCCAGCAGGGGACAGATCTCTGGAAACACCATATATTTT. It yields the protein CASRGQISGNTIYF.

The chain recombines TRBV30 with TRBJ1-5, with D perhaps TRBD1 (6 bases). This CDR3 contains 17 residues. Trimming shortened V by 6 bases and J by 1 base, and 22 bases separated the two germline ends. Germline assignment: CDR1 GTSNPN and CDR2 SVGIG (reference sequence). Written as DNA, the CDR3 is TGTGCCTGTATTTTCTGTTACAGGGATACGAGCAATCAGCCCCAGCATTTT. This codes for CACIFCYRDTSNQPQHF.